This passage covers 26 T cell receptor beta chains from one sample sequenced in a study of blood T cells in healthy people across ages. Using a J-beta primer mix together with a sample-barcoded 5' primer, a second PCR was run for roughly 7 to 12 cycles. Via MiXCR, TCRdb re-called the 5' RACE reads, giving one row per CDR3 protein. The sample lists about 800,000 distinct CDR3 sequences; 20% to 25% were seen once. These data were likewise used in another study, on T cells of mothers and their children.

Input material: blood. The source is a boy between 10 and 17 years old in good health.

This clonotype was counted between two and nine times. This rearrangement joins TRBV7-2 to TRBJ2-1, with 13 bases identical to TRBD2. The J call is uncertain, as TRBJ2-7 better fits the DNA end. Germline CDR1 is SGHTA and CDR2 is FQGNSA. There are 15 residues in the CDR3. This chain's CDR3 is CASSQLAGGAYEQYF. CDR3 coding DNA: TGTGCCAGCAGCCAACTAGCGGGGGGGGCCTACGAGCAGTACTTC.

This clonotype was seen only a few times. Sequence at one end of the junction differs from germline and may be a read error. The V gene is TRBV2, the J gene TRBJ2-1; a possible D gene is TRBD1 (5 bases). Germline V gene lookup returns CDR1 SNHLY and CDR2 FYNNEI. The CDR3 loop spans 11 amino acids. The CDR3 is CASSESGYPYF. The DNA of the CDR3 is TGTGCCAGCAGTGAATCAGGGTATCCGTACTTC. Full variable domain (remainder filled in from reference TRBV2 and TRBJ2-1): EPEVTQTPSHQVTQMGQEVILRCVPISNHLYFYWYRQILGQKVEFLVSFYNNEISEKSEIFDDQFSVERPDGSNFTLKIRSTKLEDSAMYFCASSESGYPYFGPGTRLTVL.

This chain joins TRBV4-2 and TRBJ2-7, with 11 bases matching TRBD2. The V gene's germline CDR1 is LGHNA and CDR2 YNFKEQ. This CDR3 comprises 21 residues. The V and J ends lost 0 bases and 1 base, in that order; junction bases with no gene match: 17. This CDR3 reads CASSQDGKAARLAGLSYEQYF. For the CDR3, the DNA is TGTGCCAGCAGCCAAGATGGGAAGGCAGCCCGACTAGCGGGGCTATCCTACGAGCAGTACTTC.

The rearrangement links TRBV7-2 to TRBJ2-5; 8 bases map to TRBD2. The CDR3 runs 16 residues. V gave up 2 bases and J gave up 5 bases; unmatched junction bases: 10. Germline V lookup: CDR1 SGHTA, CDR2 FQGNSA. The DNA for the CDR3 is TGTGCCAGCAGCTTACGACTAGCGCAAGGAGGGGAGACCCAGTACTTC. Translating gives CASSLRLAQGGETQYF.

This clonotype was observed a single time. The chain carries TRBV27 and TRBJ2-5, with D unclear. Germline CDR1 and CDR2: MNHEY and SMNVEV (reference sequence). This CDR3 is built from 13 residues. V lost 6 bases to trimming and J lost 5 bases, with 13 bases between them. CDR3 sequence (DNA): TGTGCCAGCAGACTGTCAGACGGTGAGACCCAGTACTTC. Encoded protein: CASRLSDGETQYF.

The chain recombines TRBV10-3 with TRBJ2-5; TRBD1 is a possible D gene (5 bases). This CDR3 region has 14 residues. CDR1 ENHRY and CDR2 SYGVKD come from the germline V gene. V gave up 0 bases and J gave up 3 bases, with 8 bases separating them. The DNA of the CDR3 is TGTGCCATCAGTGAGTCGGGGCAGGAAGAGACCCAGTACTTC. Translation: CAISESGQEETQYF.

This clonotype was picked up a small number of times. The chain is built from TRBV15 and TRBJ1-2; D possibly corresponds to TRBD1 (6 bases). The V gene lost 0 bases and the J gene lost 2 bases, with 19 bases spanning the gap. The CDR3 spans 18 residues. In germline, CDR1 is LNHNV, CDR2 YYDKDF (reference sequence). In DNA, the CDR3 is TGTGCCACCAGCAGAGATGTGAACAGGGCTTGGGGGAACTATGGCTACACCTTC. It translates to CATSRDVNRAWGNYGYTF.

The chain joins TRBV28 to TRBJ2-5; D is unresolved. Germline values: CDR1 MDHEN, CDR2 SYDVKM. The CDR3 sequence is 16 residues long. V gave up 7 bases and J gave up 2 bases, with 20 bases separating them. CDR3 loop: CASTPPGKRSQETQYF. CDR3 sequence (DNA): TGTGCCAGCACTCCCCCCGGAAAAAGATCACAAGAGACCCAGTACTTC.

A single count supports this clonotype. This chain uses TRBV12-3 or TRBV12-4 with TRBJ1-3, with D unresolved. Trimming pared 6 bases from V and 2 bases from J, leaving 14 bases between. The CDR3 runs 15 residues. This CDR3 is CASRQLGRAGNTIYF. The CDR3 nucleotides are TGTGCCAGCAGACAGCTGGGAAGGGCTGGAAACACCATATATTTT.

The chain links TRBV28 to TRBJ2-1; the D gene is possibly TRBD2 (6 bases). CDR3 size: 16 residues. Germline V CDR1 and CDR2: MDHEN, SYDVKM. The germline V and J ends were trimmed by 4 bases and 4 bases, with 17 bases remaining between them. CDR3 protein: CASSSPTMRGYNEQFF. For the CDR3, the DNA is TGTGCCAGCAGTTCGCCGACCATGCGGGGTTACAATGAGCAGTTCTTC. Supplemented by reference TRBV28 and TRBJ2-1, the full variable domain reads DVKVTQSSRYLVKRTGEKVFLECVQDMDHENMFWYRQDPGLGLRLIYFSYDVKMKEKGDIPEGYSVSREKKERFSLILESASTNQTSMYLCASSSPTMRGYNEQFFGPGTRLTVL.

This chain connects TRBV10-3 to TRBJ2-7; TRBD1 matches 7 bases. The CDR3 loop spans 15 amino acids. Germline V gene lookup returns CDR1 ENHRY and CDR2 SYGVKD. Trimming removed 3 bases from V and 9 bases from J; junction bases left unmatched: 14. Here the CDR3 DNA reads TGTGCCATCAGTGACACAGGGGCCCCCCGTTATGCGCAGTACTTC. This sequence encodes CAISDTGAPRYAQYF.

This chain uses TRBV27 with TRBJ1-1; 7 bases map to TRBD1. V shed 5 bases, J shed 9 bases, and the junction held 9 bases outside the gene matches. Germline CDR1 is MNHEY and CDR2 is SMNVEV (reference sequence). The CDR3 covers 13 residues. CDR3 region: CASSPSTGLKAFF. The DNA of the CDR3 is TGTGCCAGCAGTCCCTCGACAGGGCTCAAAGCTTTCTTT.

The chain employs TRBV29-1 and TRBJ2-3, with a possible D match to TRBD2 (5 bases). The CDR3 runs 11 residues. V lost 3 bases, J lost 11 bases, and 12 bases lay in between. Looked up from germline, CDR1 is SQVTM and CDR2 is ANQGSEA. Here the CDR3 reads CSVDEGRGQYF. CDR3 DNA: TGCAGCGTTGATGAGGGCCGGGGGCAGTATTTT.

The CDR3 protein is CASTFVGTTEAFF. CDR3 bases: TGTGCCAGCACGTTCGTTGGGACCACTGAAGCTTTCTTT. V gene TRBV7-2 combines with J gene TRBJ1-1, with D perhaps TRBD1 (5 bases). The CDR3 consists of 13 residues. Germline V gene sequence: CDR1 SGHTA, CDR2 FQGNSA. The V end lost 7 bases, the J end lost 4 bases, and 13 bases lay between the germline ends. The full variable domain, its missing parts supplied by reference TRBV7-2 and TRBJ1-1, is GAGVSQSPSNKVTEKGKDVELRCDPISGHTALYWYRQSLGQGLEFLIYFQGNSAPDKSGLPSDRFSAERTGGSVSTLTIQRTQQEDSAVYLCASTFVGTTEAFFGQGTRLTVV.

This clonotype was recorded a few times. The V call is TRBV29-1, the J call TRBJ2-5; D gene ambiguous. V was cut by 4 bases and J by 4 bases, with 10 bases left in between. This CDR3 is built from 12 residues. CDR1 is SQVTM and CDR2 is ANQGSEA in the germline V gene. The CDR3 sequence is CSVGVPRETQYF. CDR3 bases: TGCAGCGTTGGTGTCCCTAGAGAGACCCAGTACTTC.

CDR3 sequence reads: CASTFLPEGYTEAFF. For the CDR3, the DNA is TGCGCCAGCACCTTTCTTCCCGAGGGGTACACTGAAGCTTTCTTT. This chain connects TRBV4-3 to TRBJ1-1, with TRBD1 as a possible D gene (5 bases). V gave up 7 bases and J gave up 3 bases, with 18 bases separating them. This CDR3 has 15 amino acids. Germline-derived CDR1 and CDR2 are LGHNA and YSLEER.

This clonotype has just a few counts. The chain employs TRBV15 and TRBJ2-1; D unclear. V lost 2 bases, J lost 0 bases, and 14 bases lay in between. Germline loops: CDR1 LNHNV, CDR2 YYDKDF (reference sequence). CDR3 length equals 17 residues. CDR3 in DNA: TGTGCCACCAGCAGATTCTGGACGGCGAGCTCCTACAATGAGCAGTTCTTC. Protein product: CATSRFWTASSYNEQFF.

The chain links TRBV5-1 to TRBJ2-7; the match to TRBD2 covers 9 bases. The trim removed 0 bases at V and 2 bases at J, leaving 6 bases unmatched. From germline, CDR1 is SGHRS and CDR2 YFSETQ. This CDR3 is built from 16 residues. The CDR3 sequence is CASSLVPSGVTYEQYF. The DNA for the CDR3 is TGCGCCAGCAGCTTGGTCCCTAGCGGGGTAACCTACGAGCAGTACTTC.

This clonotype turned up a few times. The chain couples TRBV6-6 to TRBJ2-7; D may match TRBD1 or TRBD2 (5 bases each). In germline, CDR1 is MNHNY, CDR2 SVGAGI (reference sequence). The V and J ends lost 6 bases and 3 bases respectively, with 18 bases between them. The CDR3 covers 15 residues. DNA of the CDR3: TGTGCCAGCAGCCACGAAGGGCAGGGAGTCTACGAGCAGTACTTC. This sequence encodes CASSHEGQGVYEQYF.

J is TRBJ1-6 and V is TRBV2; D is possibly TRBD1 (6 bases). The CDR3 is made up of 14 amino acids. CDR1 and CDR2 from the germline V gene are SNHLY and FYNNEI. Deletions cut 5 bases from V and 10 bases from J, with 15 bases between. CDR3 loop: CASSSDSSRSPLHF. The DNA for the CDR3 is TGTGCCAGCAGTTCGGACAGTTCTAGGTCACCCCTCCACTTT.

The V and J genes are TRBV29-1 and TRBJ1-4; D gene unclear. Looked up from germline, CDR1 is SQVTM and CDR2 is ANQGSEA. The ends were cut back, 5 bases at V and 8 bases at J, with 12 bases in the middle. The CDR3 runs 12 residues. The CDR3 is CSVTSGREKLFF. The CDR3 region has the DNA TGCAGCGTTACTTCTGGGCGGGAAAAACTGTTTTTT.

As regards this clonotype: Germline and junction disagree at one end, which may indicate a read error. The chain links TRBV18 to TRBJ2-5; TRBD1 matches at 11 bases. The CDR3 contains 15 residues. The germline CDR1 and CDR2 sequences are KGHSH and LQKENI. CDR3 DNA sequence: TGTGCCAGCACACCGGACAGGGGGCTTATAGAGACCCAGTACTTC. It translates to CASTPDRGLIETQYF. The full variable domain, rest sourced from reference TRBV18 and TRBJ2-5, is NAGVMQNPRHLVRRRGQEARLRCSPMKGHSHVYWYRQLPEEGLKFMVYLQKENIIDESGMPKERFSAEFPKEGPSILRIQQVVRGDSAAYFCASTPDRGLIETQYFGPGTRLLVL.

This clonotype was seen a handful of times. The rearrangement uses TRBV6-5 and TRBJ1-3; D gene unclear. V lost 8 bases and J 2 bases, leaving 10 bases between the germline ends. The CDR3 runs 13 residues. The germline CDR1 and CDR2 sequences are MNHEY and SVGAGI. DNA for the CDR3: TGTGCCAGCCGCGAGACCCCTGGAAACACCATATATTTT. Its translation: CASRETPGNTIYF.

The rearrangement uses TRBV6-5 and TRBJ2-7; TRBD1 agrees at 7 bases. Unmatched junction bases numbered 2, after V lost 6 bases and J lost 6 bases. CDR1 and CDR2 from the germline V gene are MNHEY and SVGAGI. The CDR3 runs 11 residues. CDR3: CASRQGREQYF. CDR3 nucleotide sequence: TGTGCCAGCAGACAGGGGCGCGAGCAGTACTTC.

This chain uses TRBV12-3 or TRBV12-4 with TRBJ1-2; possibly TRBD1 for D (6 bases). The CDR3 has 16 amino acids. The germline V and J ends were trimmed by 1 base and 0 bases, with 12 bases remaining between them. The CDR3 reads CASSLVPGTSNYGYTF. CDR3 DNA: TGTGCCAGCAGTTTAGTCCCTGGGACATCTAACTATGGCTACACCTTC.

The genes are TRBV6-5 and TRBJ1-2, with 8 bases matching TRBD1. From germline, CDR1 is MNHEY and CDR2 SVGAGI. The length of the CDR3 is 15 residues. The trim removed 4 bases at V and 8 bases at J, leaving 12 bases unmatched. The CDR3 nucleotides are TGTGCCAGCAGTTCCGGGATACAGGGGGACGCGGGCTACACCTTC. This gives the protein CASSSGIQGDAGYTF.